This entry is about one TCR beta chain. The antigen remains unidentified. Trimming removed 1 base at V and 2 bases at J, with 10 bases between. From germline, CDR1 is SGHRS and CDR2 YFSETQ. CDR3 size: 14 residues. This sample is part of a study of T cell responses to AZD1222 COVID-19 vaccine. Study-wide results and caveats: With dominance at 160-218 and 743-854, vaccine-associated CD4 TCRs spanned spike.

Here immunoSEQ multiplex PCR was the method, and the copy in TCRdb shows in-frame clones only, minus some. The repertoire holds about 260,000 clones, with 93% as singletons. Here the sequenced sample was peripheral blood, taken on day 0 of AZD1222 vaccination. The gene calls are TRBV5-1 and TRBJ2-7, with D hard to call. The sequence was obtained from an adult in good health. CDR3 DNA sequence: TGCGCCAGCAGCTTGACAGCGCGGACCTACGAGCAGTACTTC. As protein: CASSLTARTYEQYF.